This entry concerns a single TCR beta chain. Its antigen is unidentified. The sample is drawn from a study of T cells in localized non-small cell lung cancer. Whole-study results and caveats: Adjacent uninvolved lung had the highest clonality, suggesting focused antigen responses. Out of the top 100 tumor clones, a median around 57 were seen in adjacent lung. Higher T cell density in the blood was associated with longer overall survival, whereas higher adjacent-lung clonality associated with shorter survival.

CDR1 and CDR2 (germline): SGDLS, YYNGEE. The CDR3 is made up of 16 amino acids. Trimming removed 4 bases from V and 0 bases from J, with 15 bases in between. Produced via immunoSEQ multiplex PCR; TCRdb's table is partial and in-frame only. This table has tens of thousands of clones, approximately 91% appearing once. J is TRBJ2-3 and V is TRBV9; no clear D gene. Here the sequenced sample was peripheral blood, taken before any cancer treatment. The clonotype was recovered from a man between 40 and 69 years old with stage I lung adenocarcinoma. The chain's CDR3 is CASSPGPSVSTDTQYF. In DNA form, the CDR3 reads TGTGCCAGCAGCCCGGGTCCCTCCGTTAGCACAGATACGCAGTATTTT.